This TCR beta chain was captured in a study of T cells in Graves' hyperthyroidism and ophthalmopathy. Amplification of TCR beta CDR3 regions used RNA as the template. Primed by the HTBI set, a first-round RT-PCR was run on the TCR CDR3. Each CDR3 protein is one row after TCRdb ran MiXCR on the multiplex PCR reads. The sample contains hundreds of thousands of distinct CDR3 sequences, about 15% of which appear only once. The CDR3 is 14 amino acids. From germline, CDR1 is MGHRA and CDR2 YSYEKL. The germline V and J ends were trimmed by 3 bases and 4 bases, with 12 bases remaining between them. This clonotype occurred a few times.

The sequenced sample consisted of blood. The sequence was obtained from a woman between 18 and 29 years old with Graves' hyperthyroidism. J is TRBJ2-5 and V is TRBV4-1, with D possibly TRBD1 on 6 matching bases. The CDR3 region is CASSHNTGRETQYF. The DNA of the CDR3 is TGCGCCAGCAGCCATAACACAGGGAGAGAGACCCAGTACTTC.